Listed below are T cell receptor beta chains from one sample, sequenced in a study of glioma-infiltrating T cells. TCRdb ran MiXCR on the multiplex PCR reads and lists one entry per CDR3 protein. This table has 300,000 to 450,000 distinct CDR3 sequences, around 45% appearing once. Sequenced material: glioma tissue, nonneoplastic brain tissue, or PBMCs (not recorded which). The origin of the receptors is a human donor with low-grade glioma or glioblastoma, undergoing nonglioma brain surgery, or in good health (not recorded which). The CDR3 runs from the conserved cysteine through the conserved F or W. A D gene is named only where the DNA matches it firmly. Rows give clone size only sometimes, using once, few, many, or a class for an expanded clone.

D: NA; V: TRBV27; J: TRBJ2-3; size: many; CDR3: CASSPLFISTDTQYF; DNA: TGTGCCAGCAGTCCCCTTTTTATCAGCACAGATACGCAGTATTTT
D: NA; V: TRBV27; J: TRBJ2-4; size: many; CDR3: CASSYYGGNIQYF; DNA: TGTGCCAGCAGTTATTACGGTGGGAACATTCAGTACTTC
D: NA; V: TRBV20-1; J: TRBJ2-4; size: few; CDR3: CSARAPEENIQYF; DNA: TGCAGTGCTAGAGCCCCGGAGGAAAACATTCAGTACTTC
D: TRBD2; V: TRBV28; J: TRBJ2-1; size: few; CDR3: CASSSQGLAGAEQFF; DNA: TGTGCCAGCAGTTCCCAAGGACTAGCGGGAGCTGAGCAGTTCTTC
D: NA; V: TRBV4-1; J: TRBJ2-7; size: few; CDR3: CASSLRPTTYEQYF; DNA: TGTGCCAGCAGCTTACGACCGACGACTTACGAGCAGTACTTC
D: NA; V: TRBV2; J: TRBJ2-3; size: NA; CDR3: CASSGVGASTDTQYF; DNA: TGTGCCAGCAGTGGGGTCGGGGCGAGCACAGATACGCAGTATTTT
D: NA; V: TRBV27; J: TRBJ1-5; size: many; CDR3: CASSLSAYSNQPQHF; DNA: TGTGCCAGCAGTTTATCAGCCTATAGCAATCAGCCCCAGCATTTT
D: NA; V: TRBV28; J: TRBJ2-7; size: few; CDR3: CASSFQREQYF; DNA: TGTGCCAGCAGTTTCCAAAGGGAGCAGTACTTC
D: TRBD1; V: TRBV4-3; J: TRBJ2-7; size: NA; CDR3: CASSRGTGYYEQYF; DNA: TGCGCCAGCAGCCGCGGGACAGGGTACTACGAGCAGTACTTC
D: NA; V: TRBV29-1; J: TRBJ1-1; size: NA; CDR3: CSAAVDSLNTEAFF; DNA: TGCAGCGCCGCCGTCGACAGCTTGAACACTGAAGCTTTCTTT
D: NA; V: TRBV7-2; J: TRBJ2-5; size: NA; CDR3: CASSLILETQYF; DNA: TGTGCCAGCAGCTTAATTTTGGAGACCCAGTACTTC
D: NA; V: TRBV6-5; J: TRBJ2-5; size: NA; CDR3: CATTSEADPRGTQYF; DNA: TGTGCCACCACTTCCGAGGCGGACCCAAGGGGGACCCAGTACTTT
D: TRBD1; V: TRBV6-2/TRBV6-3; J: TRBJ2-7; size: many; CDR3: CASSLDRGVPYEQYF; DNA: TGTGCCAGCAGTTTGGACAGGGGGGTCCCCTACGAGCAGTACTTC
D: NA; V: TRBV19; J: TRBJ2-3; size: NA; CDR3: CASSIPSGNYESSTDTQYF; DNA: TGTGCCAGTAGTATCCCCTCGGGGAACTACGAATCTAGCACAGATACGCAGTATTTT
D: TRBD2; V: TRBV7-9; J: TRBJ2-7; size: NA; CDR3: CASRPPGLAGYEQYF; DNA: TGTGCCAGCAGACCCCCGGGGCTAGCGGGCTACGAGCAGTACTTC
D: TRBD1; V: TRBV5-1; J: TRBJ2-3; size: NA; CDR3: CASKPGTGGGSDTQYF; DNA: TGCGCCAGCAAGCCGGGGACAGGGGGCGGGTCAGATACGCAGTATTTT
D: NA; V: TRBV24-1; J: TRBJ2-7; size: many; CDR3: CATSDLHRRTDLPYEQYF; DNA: TGTGCCACCAGTGATTTGCATCGACGGACGGACCTCCCCTACGAGCAGTACTTC
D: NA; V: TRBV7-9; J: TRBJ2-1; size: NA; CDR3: CASSLGQGAMNEQFF; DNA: TGTGCCAGCAGCTTAGGGCAGGGAGCTATGAATGAGCAGTTCTTC
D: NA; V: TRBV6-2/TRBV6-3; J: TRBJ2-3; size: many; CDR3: CASSYSRGSADTQYF; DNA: TGTGCCAGCAGTTACAGCCGGGGGTCCGCAGATACGCAGTATTTT
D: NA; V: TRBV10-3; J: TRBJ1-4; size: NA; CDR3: CASSATNEKLFF; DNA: TGTGCCTCTAGTGCAACTAATGAAAAACTGTTTTTT
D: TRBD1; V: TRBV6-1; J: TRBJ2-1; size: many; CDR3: CASSKWDRAGNEQFF; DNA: TGTGCCAGCAGTAAATGGGACAGGGCTGGCAATGAGCAGTTCTTC
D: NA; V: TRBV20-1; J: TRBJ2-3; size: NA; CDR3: CSALRWADTQYF; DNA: TGCAGTGCCCTGAGGTGGGCAGATACGCAGTATTTT
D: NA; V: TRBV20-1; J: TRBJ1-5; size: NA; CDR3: CIVSGTNDYSNQPQHF; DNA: TGCATTGTCTCCGGGACAAACGATTATAGCAATCAGCCCCAGCATTTT
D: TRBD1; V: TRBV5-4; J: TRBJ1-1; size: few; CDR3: CASRETGGGTEAFF; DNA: TGTGCCAGCAGAGAGACAGGGGGCGGGACTGAAGCTTTCTTT
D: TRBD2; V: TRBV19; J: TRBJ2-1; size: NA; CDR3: CASRVGTRSFF; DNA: TGTGCCAGTAGAGTCGGGACTAGATCGTTCTTC
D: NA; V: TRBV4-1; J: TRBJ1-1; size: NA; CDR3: CASSQTMDSLNTEAFF; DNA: TGCGCCAGCAGCCAAACGATGGACAGTTTGAACACTGAAGCTTTCTTT
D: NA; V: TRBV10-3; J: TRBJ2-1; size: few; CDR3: CAIDSGTDHEQFF; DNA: TGTGCCATCGACTCCGGGACGGACCATGAGCAGTTCTTC
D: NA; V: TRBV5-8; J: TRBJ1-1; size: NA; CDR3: CAGQTGNTEAFF; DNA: TGTGCCGGTCAGACAGGAAACACTGAAGCTTTCTTT
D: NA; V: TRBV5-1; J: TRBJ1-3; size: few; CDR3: CASSLGQIGNTIYF; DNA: TGCGCCAGCAGCTTGGGTCAGATTGGAAACACCATATATTTT